Here is one T cell receptor (beta chain) with its context. Its target is unknown. This CDR3 spans 16 amino acids. Germline CDR1 SGHTA, CDR2 FQGNSA. V lost 3 bases and J 1 base, leaving 14 bases between the germline ends. Replicate PCRs from sorted subsets contained approximately 220 ng DNA, which is tens of thousands of T cell genomes. Only in-frame clones appear in the TCRdb table, and some are missing; sequencing was by immunoSEQ multiplex PCR. The sample records about 980,000 clones, over 60% being singletons. This sample was taken from a study of shared clonotypes between healthy human individuals. Naive CD45RA+ and memory CD45RA-negative subsets were split from CD4+ cells. Notes on the study in general: Naive subsets, compared against memory subsets, generally had larger estimated richness values. Rarefaction showed sorted-subset sequencing was incomplete despite large depth.

The sequence came from a man aged 18 to 29 in good health. The sample comprised memory CD4+ T cells sorted from blood. Subset noted: CD45RA-negative fraction. This chain uses TRBV7-2 with TRBJ2-3, with TRBD2 as a possible D gene (7 bases). CDR3 coding DNA: TGTGCCAGCAGCTTTTCGACGGGGGGCCGCACAGATACGCAGTATTTT. Its protein is CASSFSTGGRTDTQYF.